The 8 T cell receptor beta chains listed next were all sequenced from one sample in a study of Graves' ophthalmopathy and Graves' hyperthyroidism. CDR3 regions of TCR beta were amplified from RNA transcripts. In the first round, RT-PCR was carried out with HTBI primers, and a multiplex PCR formed the second round. From the multiplex PCR reads, TCRdb called clonotypes with MiXCR, one entry per CDR3 protein. The repertoire holds about 400,000 distinct CDR3 sequences, with around 17% as singletons. What was sequenced was peripheral blood. These receptors originate from a woman aged 18-29 years with Graves' ophthalmopathy.

This clonotype showed up just a few times. The V call is TRBV5-1, the J call TRBJ2-7; TRBD1 or TRBD2 may be the D gene (5 bases each). The V end was cut by 4 bases, the J end by 3 bases, with 20 bases between. The CDR3 covers 16 residues. The germline CDR1 and CDR2 sequences are SGHRS and YFSETQ. This chain's CDR3 is CASSPALLGVHYEQYF. In DNA, the CDR3 is TGCGCCAGCAGCCCCGCCCTCTTGGGGGTCCACTACGAGCAGTACTTC.

This clonotype was counted at least ten times. The chain is built from TRBV18 and TRBJ2-2; 9 bases line up with TRBD2. Germline CDR1 reads KGHSH; CDR2 reads LQKENI. The CDR3 extends over 16 amino acids. V lost 3 bases, J lost 5 bases, and 7 bases stayed unmatched. CDR3 sequence reads: CASSPMVAGETGELFF. The CDR3 DNA sequence: TGTGCCAGCTCACCCATGGTAGCGGGGGAGACCGGGGAGCTGTTTTTT.

The chain couples TRBV19 to TRBJ2-7; 9 bases align to TRBD2. The V segment lost 4 bases and the J segment 6 bases; nucleotides outside the gene matches: 10. The CDR3 has 15 residues. CDR1 is LNHDA, CDR2 SQIVND, per germline (reference sequence). The CDR3 nucleotides read TGTGCCAGTAGTACCTGGACTAGCGAGAGAGGCGAGCAGTACTTC. It specifies CASSTWTSERGEQYF.

This sequence joins TRBV6-1 and TRBJ2-7; D ambiguous. The germline V and J ends were trimmed by 0 bases and 3 bases, with 6 bases remaining between them. This CDR3 spans 13 amino acids. Germline values: CDR1 MNHNS, CDR2 SASEGT. CDR3 residues: CASSEAWDYEQYF. In DNA form, the CDR3 reads TGTGCCAGCAGTGAAGCTTGGGACTACGAGCAGTACTTC.

This clonotype was found many times. The chain couples TRBV5-6 to TRBJ2-2, with D perhaps given as TRBD1 or TRBD2 (5 bases each). Trimming left V 4 bases short and J 5 bases short, with 15 bases between. The CDR3 totals 15 residues. The V gene's germline CDR1 is SGHDT and CDR2 YYEEEE. The chain's CDR3 is CASSKQVWGTGELFF. The CDR3 DNA is TGTGCCAGCAGCAAACAGGTCTGGGGGACCGGGGAGCTGTTTTTT.

In this sample, this clonotype turned up many times. The rearrangement links TRBV5-5 to TRBJ1-1, with TRBD1 matching over 9 bases. V trimming: 4 bases; J trimming: 4 bases; junction bases outside the gene matches: 8. The CDR3 totals 15 residues. Germline V gene data show CDR1 as SGHKS and CDR2 as YYEKEE (reference sequence). The CDR3 loop reads CASSRPGQGITEAFF. Written as DNA, the CDR3 is TGTGCCAGCAGCCGTCCGGGACAGGGAATCACTGAAGCTTTCTTT.

This clonotype was seen at least ten times. The gene calls are TRBV12-3 or TRBV12-4 and TRBJ1-5, with D possibly TRBD1 on 6 matching bases. The CDR3 loop spans 15 amino acids. V lost 1 base and J 1 base, leaving 8 bases between the germline ends. Here the CDR3 DNA reads TGTGCCAGCAGTTTAGGCGGACAGAGCAATCAGCCCCAGCATTTT. Amino acid sequence: CASSLGGQSNQPQHF.

This clonotype showed up many times. CDR3 sequence (DNA): TGCGCCAGCAGCTGGACGGGACAGGGGAACACTGAAGCTTTCTTT. This encodes CASSWTGQGNTEAFF. The chain carries TRBV5-1 and TRBJ1-1; 9 nucleotides line up with TRBD1. V lost 3 bases to trimming and J lost 1 base; unmatched junction nucleotides: 4. Germline V gene lookup returns CDR1 SGHRS and CDR2 YFSETQ. The CDR3 totals 15 residues.